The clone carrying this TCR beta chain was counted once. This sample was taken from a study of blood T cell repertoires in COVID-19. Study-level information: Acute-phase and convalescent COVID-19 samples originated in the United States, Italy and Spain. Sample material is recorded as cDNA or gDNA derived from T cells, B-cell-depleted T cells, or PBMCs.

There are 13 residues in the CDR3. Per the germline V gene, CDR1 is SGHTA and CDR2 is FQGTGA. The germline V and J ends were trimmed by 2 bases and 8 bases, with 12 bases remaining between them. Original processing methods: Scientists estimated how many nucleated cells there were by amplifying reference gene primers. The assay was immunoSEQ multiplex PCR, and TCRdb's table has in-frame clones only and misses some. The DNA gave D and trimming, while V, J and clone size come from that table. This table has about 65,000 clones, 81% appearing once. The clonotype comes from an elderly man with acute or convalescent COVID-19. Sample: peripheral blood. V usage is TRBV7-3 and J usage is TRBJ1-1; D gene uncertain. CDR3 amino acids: CASSLWSEGEAFF. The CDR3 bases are TGTGCCAGCAGCTTATGGTCAGAGGGAGAAGCTTTCTTT.